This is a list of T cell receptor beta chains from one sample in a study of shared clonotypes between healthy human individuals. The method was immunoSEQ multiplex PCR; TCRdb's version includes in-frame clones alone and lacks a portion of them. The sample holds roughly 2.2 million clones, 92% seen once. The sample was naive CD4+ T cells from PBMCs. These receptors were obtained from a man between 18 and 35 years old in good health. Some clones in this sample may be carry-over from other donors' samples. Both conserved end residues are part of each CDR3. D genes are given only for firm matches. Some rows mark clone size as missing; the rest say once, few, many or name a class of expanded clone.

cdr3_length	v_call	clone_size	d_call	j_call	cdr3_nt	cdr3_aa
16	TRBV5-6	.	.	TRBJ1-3	TGTGCCAGCAGCTTGGGCCGGACCGCCTCTGGAAACACCATATATTTT	CASSLGRTASGNTIYF
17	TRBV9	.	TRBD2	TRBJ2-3	TGTGCCAGCAGCGTAGCTGCTAGCGGGAGGGGCGGCGATACGCAGTATTTT	CASSVAASGRGGDTQYF
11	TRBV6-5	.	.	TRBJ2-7	TGTGCCAGCACCTCGAGAGACGAGCAGTACTTC	CASTSRDEQYF
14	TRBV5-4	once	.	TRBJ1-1	TGTGCCAGCAGCTTGGAGGCACGGAACACTGAAGCTTTCTTT	CASSLEARNTEAFF
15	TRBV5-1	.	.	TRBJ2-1	TGCGCCAGCCGGAACGGGCCGGACACCTACAATGAGCAGTTCTTC	CASRNGPDTYNEQFF
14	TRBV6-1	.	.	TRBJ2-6	TGTGCCAGTACCTTAGGCGCTGGGGCCAACGTCCTGACTTTC	CASTLGAGANVLTF
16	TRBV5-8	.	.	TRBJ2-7	TGTGCCAGCAGCACCGCCAGGTGGCGAGGAATCGACGAGCAGTACTTC	CASSTARWRGIDEQYF
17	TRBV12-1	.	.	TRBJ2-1	TGTGCCAGCAGCTCCTCCCGGACTAGCGGGGGGGACAATGAGCAGTTCTTC	CASSSSRTSGGDNEQFF
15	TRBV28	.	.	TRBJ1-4	TGTGCCAGCAGTCCATACAGGTTCCCTAATGAAAAACTGTTTTTT	CASSPYRFPNEKLFF
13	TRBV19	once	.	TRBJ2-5	TGTGCCAGTAGTTCACTCGGCGGGCAGTGGCAGTACTTC	CASSSLGGQWQYF
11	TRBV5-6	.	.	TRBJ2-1	TGTGCCAGCAGCTTGGTTGGGGAGCAGTTCTTC	CASSLVGEQFF
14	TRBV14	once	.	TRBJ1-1	TGTGCCAGCAGCCAAATGGGGGGATTTACTGAAGCTTTCTTT	CASSQMGGFTEAFF
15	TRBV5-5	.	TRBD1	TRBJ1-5	TGTGCCAGCAGCCTGGACAGGCGTAGCAATCAGCCCCAGCATTTT	CASSLDRRSNQPQHF
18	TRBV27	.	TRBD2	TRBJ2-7	TGTGCCAGCAGTTCGCCCCTCAAGACTAGCGGGAGTAGGTACGAGCAGTACTTC	CASSSPLKTSGSRYEQYF
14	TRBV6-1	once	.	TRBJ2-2	TGTGCCAGCAGTGTGATTATTAACACCGGGGAGCTGTTTTTT	CASSVIINTGELFF
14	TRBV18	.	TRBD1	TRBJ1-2	TGTGCCAGCTCACCGCCCGGGACAGGGGATGGCTACACCTTC	CASSPPGTGDGYTF
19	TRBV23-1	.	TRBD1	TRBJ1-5	TGCGCCAGCAGCTTTATGACAGGGGGCGCCGGAATGGGCAATCAGCCCCAGCATTTT	CASSFMTGGAGMGNQPQHF
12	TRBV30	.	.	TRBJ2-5	TGTGCCTGGAGCGTCCGGGGGGAGACCCAGTACTTC	CAWSVRGETQYF
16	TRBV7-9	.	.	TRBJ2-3	TGTGCCAGCAGCGGACGTCGCCTAACATTCCCAGATACGCAGTATTTT	CASSGRRLTFPDTQYF
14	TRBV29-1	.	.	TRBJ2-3	TGCAGCGTCGAGGGGCAGGGAAGCACAGATACGCAGTATTTT	CSVEGQGSTDTQYF
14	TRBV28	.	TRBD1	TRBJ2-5	TGTGCCAGCAGGCCACAGGGGGGAGGAGAGACCCAGTACTTC	CASRPQGGGETQYF
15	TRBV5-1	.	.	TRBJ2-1	TGCGCCAGCAGCTTGGGACTCCGGGACTACAATGAGCAGTTCTTC	CASSLGLRDYNEQFF
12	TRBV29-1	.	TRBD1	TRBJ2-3	TGCAGCGCTGGACAGGGGATAGATACGCAGTATTTT	CSAGQGIDTQYF
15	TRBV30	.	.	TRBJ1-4	TGTGCCTGGAGGGACGGCAGGGATAGTGATGAAAAACTGTTTTTT	CAWRDGRDSDEKLFF
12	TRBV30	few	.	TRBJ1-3	TGTGCCTGCCCCTACTTTGGAAACACCATATATTTT	CACPYFGNTIYF
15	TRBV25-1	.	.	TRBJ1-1	TGTGCCAGCAGTGGCCGGGCAGGGACGAACACTGAAGCTTTCTTT	CASSGRAGTNTEAFF
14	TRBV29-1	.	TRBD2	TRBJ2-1	TGCAGCGTCGCTAGCGGGAGGACTTACAATGAGCAGTTCTTC	CSVASGRTYNEQFF
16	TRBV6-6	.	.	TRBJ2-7	TGTGCCAGCAGTTATCACCGGGACTCCCACTCCTACGAGCAGTACTTC	CASSYHRDSHSYEQYF
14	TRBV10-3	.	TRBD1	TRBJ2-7	TGTGCCAGCCTCCGGGACAGAGACAACTACGAGCAGTACTTC	CASLRDRDNYEQYF
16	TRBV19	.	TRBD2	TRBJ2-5	TGTGCCAGTAGTATTGGAGTAGCGGGAGAAGGAGAGACCCAGTACTTC	CASSIGVAGEGETQYF
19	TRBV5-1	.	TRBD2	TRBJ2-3	TGCGCCAGCAGCCCCCGACACCCTATAGCGGGATCTAGCACAGATACGCAGTATTTT	CASSPRHPIAGSSTDTQYF
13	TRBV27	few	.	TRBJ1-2	TGTGCCAGCAGTTTAGTGGGGACCATGGGCTACACCTTC	CASSLVGTMGYTF
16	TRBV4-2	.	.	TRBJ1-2	TGTGCCAGCAGCCAACTGGATGGGGGGGCTGACTATGGCTACACCTTC	CASSQLDGGADYGYTF
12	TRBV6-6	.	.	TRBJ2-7	TGTGCCAGCGGTTCGGTGTACAACGAGCAGTACTTC	CASGSVYNEQYF
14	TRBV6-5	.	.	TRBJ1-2	TGTGCCAGCAGCAGGGCGGGGGGGACCTATGGCTACACCTTC	CASSRAGGTYGYTF
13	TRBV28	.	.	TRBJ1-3	TGTGCCAGCAGCTTCCCGCCGAGGAACACCATATATTTT	CASSFPPRNTIYF
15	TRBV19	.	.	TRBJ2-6	TGTGCCAGTAGTCCTGACATAACCGGGGCCAACGTCCTGACTTTC	CASSPDITGANVLTF
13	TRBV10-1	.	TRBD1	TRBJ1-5	TGCGCCAGTCGAACAGGGGGGCGGCAGCCCCAGCATTTT	CASRTGGRQPQHF
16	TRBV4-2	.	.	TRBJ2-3	TGTGCCAGCAGCCAAGAATCAGCGGTTAGCACAGATACGCAGTATTTT	CASSQESAVSTDTQYF
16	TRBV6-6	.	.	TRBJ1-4	TGTGCCAGCATCCCGGGGACCACCTTTGATAATGAAAAACTGTTTTTT	CASIPGTTFDNEKLFF
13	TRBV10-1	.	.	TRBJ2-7	TGCGCCAGCAGTGAGTTGGTTCGGGGGGAGCAGTACTTC	CASSELVRGEQYF
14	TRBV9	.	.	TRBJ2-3	TGTGCCAGCAGCGTAGTGGCTAGCTCAGATACGCAGTATTTT	CASSVVASSDTQYF
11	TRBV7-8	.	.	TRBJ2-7	TGTGCCAGCAGCCGGTCCTACGAGCAGTACTTC	CASSRSYEQYF
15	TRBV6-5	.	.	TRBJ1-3	TGTGCCAGCAGTTACTCGTACGGGTCTGGAAACACCATATATTTT	CASSYSYGSGNTIYF
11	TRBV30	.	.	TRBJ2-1	TGTGCCTGGAGTGTAGGTGGTGAGCAGTTCTTC	CAWSVGGEQFF
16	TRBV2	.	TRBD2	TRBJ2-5	TGTGCCAGCAGTGGCTGGGGGACTAGCGGGAGGGAGACCCAGTACTTC	CASSGWGTSGRETQYF
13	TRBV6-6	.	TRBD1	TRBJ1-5	TGTGCCAGCAGACAGGGGACCTATCAGCCCCAGCATTTT	CASRQGTYQPQHF
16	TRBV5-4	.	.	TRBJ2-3	TGTGCCAGCAGCCGCCTACAGGGTAGGGGCGCAGATACGCAGTATTTT	CASSRLQGRGADTQYF
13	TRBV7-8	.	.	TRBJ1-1	TGTGCCAGCAGCCGTCGCCTGGACACTGAAGCTTTCTTT	CASSRRLDTEAFF